The present entry profiles one T cell receptor (beta chain) with its context. What it recognizes is unknown. V gave up 0 bases and J gave up 6 bases; unmatched junction bases: 5. Germline V gene lookup returns CDR1 SGHTA and CDR2 FQGTGA. The CDR3 totals 15 residues. These data come from a study of shared clonotypes between healthy human individuals. Study-level results: Only blood samples were collected, and tissue repertoires likely differ.

Splitting the CD4+ cells yielded a CD45RA+ naive subset and a CD45RA-negative memory subset. Repertoires were generated with immunoSEQ multiplex PCR, while TCRdb's copy carries only in-frame clones and drops some. The data show around 1,100,000 clones, 70% to 85% seen once. The rearrangement links TRBV7-3 to TRBJ2-7, with TRBD1 identical over 10 bases. The receptor comes from a man younger than 30 in good health. Some clones in this sample may be carry-over from other donors' samples. The source material was memory CD4+ T cells from PBMCs. Subset specified: CD45RA-negative fraction. The CDR3 DNA sequence: TGTGCCAGCAGCTTAACTGGCGGGACAGGGGTCGAGCAGTACTTC. It yields the protein CASSLTGGTGVEQYF. Combining the CDR3 with reference TRBV7-3 and TRBJ2-7 gives the whole variable domain GAGVSQTPSNKVTEKGKYVELRCDPISGHTALYWYRQSLGQGPEFLIYFQGTGAADDSGLPNDRFFAVRPEGSVSTLKIQRTERGDSAVYLCASSLTGGTGVEQYFGPGTRLTVT.